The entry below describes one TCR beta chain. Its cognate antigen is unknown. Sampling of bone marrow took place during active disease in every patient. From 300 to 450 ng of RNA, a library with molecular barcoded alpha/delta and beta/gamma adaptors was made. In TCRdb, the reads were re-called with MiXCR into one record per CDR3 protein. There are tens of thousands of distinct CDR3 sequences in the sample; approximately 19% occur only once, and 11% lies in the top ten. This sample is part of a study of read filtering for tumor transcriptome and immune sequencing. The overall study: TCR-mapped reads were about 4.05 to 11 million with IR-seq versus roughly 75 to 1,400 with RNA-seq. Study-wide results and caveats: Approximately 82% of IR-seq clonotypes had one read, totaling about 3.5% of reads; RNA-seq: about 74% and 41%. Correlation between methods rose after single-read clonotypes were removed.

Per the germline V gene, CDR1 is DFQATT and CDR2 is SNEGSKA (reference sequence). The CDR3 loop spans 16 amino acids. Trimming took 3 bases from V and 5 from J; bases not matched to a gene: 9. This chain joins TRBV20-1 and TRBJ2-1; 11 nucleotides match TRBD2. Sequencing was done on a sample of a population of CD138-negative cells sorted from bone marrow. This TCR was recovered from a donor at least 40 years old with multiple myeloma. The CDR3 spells CSASPRTSGYHNEQFF. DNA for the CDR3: TGCAGTGCTAGCCCCCGGACTAGCGGGTATCACAATGAGCAGTTCTTC.